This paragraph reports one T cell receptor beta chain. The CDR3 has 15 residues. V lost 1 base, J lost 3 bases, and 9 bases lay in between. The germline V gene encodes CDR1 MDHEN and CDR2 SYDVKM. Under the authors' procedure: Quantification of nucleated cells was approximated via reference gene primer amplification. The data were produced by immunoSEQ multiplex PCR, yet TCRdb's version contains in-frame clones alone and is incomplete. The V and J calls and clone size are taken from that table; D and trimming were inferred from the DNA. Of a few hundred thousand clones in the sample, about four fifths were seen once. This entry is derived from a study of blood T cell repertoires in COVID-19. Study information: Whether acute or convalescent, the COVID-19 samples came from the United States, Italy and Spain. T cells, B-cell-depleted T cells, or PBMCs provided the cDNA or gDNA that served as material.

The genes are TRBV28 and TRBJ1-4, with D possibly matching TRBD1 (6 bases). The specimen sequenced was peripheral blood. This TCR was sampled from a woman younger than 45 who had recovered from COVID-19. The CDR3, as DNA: TGTGCCAGCAGTTTATCACAGGGAGCTAATGAAAAACTGTTTTTT. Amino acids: CASSLSQGANEKLFF.